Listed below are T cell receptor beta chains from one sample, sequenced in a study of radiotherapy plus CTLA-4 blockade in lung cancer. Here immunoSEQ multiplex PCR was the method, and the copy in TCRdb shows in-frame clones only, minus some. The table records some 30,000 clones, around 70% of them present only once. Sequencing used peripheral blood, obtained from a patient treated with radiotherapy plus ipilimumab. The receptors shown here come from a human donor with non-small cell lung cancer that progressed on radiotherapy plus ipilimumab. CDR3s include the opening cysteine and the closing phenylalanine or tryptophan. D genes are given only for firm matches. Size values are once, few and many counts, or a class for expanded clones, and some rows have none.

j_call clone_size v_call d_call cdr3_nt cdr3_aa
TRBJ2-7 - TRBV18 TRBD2 TGTGCCAGCTCTAGCGGGGGGTCCTACGAGCAGTACTTC CASSSGGSYEQYF
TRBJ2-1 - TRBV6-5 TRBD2 TGTGCCAGCAGTTACGGGGGGGGAAACTCCTACAATGAGCAGTTCTTC CASSYGGGNSYNEQFF
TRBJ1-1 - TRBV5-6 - TGTGCCAGCAGGGAACGGAGCCCGAACACTGAAGCTTTCTTT CASRERSPNTEAFF
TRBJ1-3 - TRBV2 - TGTGCCAGCAGTGTTAGAAACACCATATATTTT CASSVRNTIYF
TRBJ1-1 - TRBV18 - TGTGCCACCTCCCGGGAGGCGAACACTGAAGCTTTCTTT CATSREANTEAFF
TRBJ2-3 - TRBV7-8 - TGTGCCAGCAGCTTCGATTCCGATTCGGGGGCTAGCACAGATACGCAGTATTTT CASSFDSDSGASTDTQYF
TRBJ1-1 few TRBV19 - TGTGCCAGTAGCAACCAGGGAGGGGACACTGAAGCTTTCTTT CASSNQGGDTEAFF
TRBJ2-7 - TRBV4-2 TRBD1 TGTGCCAGCAGCCGGGACGGGGGACAGGGAACCTACGAGCAGTACTTC CASSRDGGQGTYEQYF
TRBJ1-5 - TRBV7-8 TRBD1 TGTGCCAGCAGCTTCATGACAGGGGGTGGCAATCAGCCCCAGCATTTT CASSFMTGGGNQPQHF
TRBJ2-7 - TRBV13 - TGTGCCAGCAGCTTACCTTACACAGGGAAAAACGAGCAGTACTTC CASSLPYTGKNEQYF
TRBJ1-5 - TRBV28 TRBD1 TGTGCCAGCATTCATCCCAGGGGGTCCCAGCCCCAGCATTTT CASIHPRGSQPQHF
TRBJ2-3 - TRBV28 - TGTGCCAGCAGTTTTGAAGACACAGATACGCAGTATTTT CASSFEDTDTQYF
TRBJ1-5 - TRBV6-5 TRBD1 TGTGCCAGCAGCCTTGGACAGGGGGGGAATCAGCCCCAGCATTTT CASSLGQGGNQPQHF
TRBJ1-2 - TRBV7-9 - TGTGCCAGCAGCTTTACCGGGAACTATGGCTACACCTTC CASSFTGNYGYTF